A selection of T cell receptor beta chains follows, all from one sample in a study of T cell repertoires in MIS-A myocarditis. The table came from immunoSEQ multiplex PCR; TCRdb's copy has only in-frame clones and leaves some out. The sample yields about 11,000 clones, approximately 80% seen once. Material for sequencing was right ventricle heart tissue obtained at autopsy. These receptors were taken from a man aged 18 to 29 with fulminant myocarditis from multisystem inflammatory syndrome in adults (MIS-A) after COVID-19. Both conserved end residues are part of each CDR3. D genes are given only for firm matches. Clone size is shown for a subset of rows, as once, few, many or a class of expanded clone.

j_call clone_size d_call v_call cdr3_nt cdr3_aa
TRBJ1-5 - - TRBV19 TGTGCCAGTAGTGCGACAGGTTCCAATCAGCCCCAGCATTTT CASSATGSNQPQHF
TRBJ2-1 - TRBD2 TRBV10-3 TGTGCCATCAGTGAGTCGGGGACTAGCGGAAACAATGAGCAGTTCTTC CAISESGTSGNNEQFF
TRBJ2-1 - TRBD2 TRBV5-6 TGTGCCAGCAGCTTATGGGAGGGGAATGAGCAGTTCTTC CASSLWEGNEQFF
TRBJ1-2 once - TRBV7-2 TGTGCCAGCAGCCTCAATACAGGGAGTTCTAACTATGGCTACACCTTC CASSLNTGSSNYGYTF
TRBJ2-2 - - TRBV15 TGTGCCACCAGCGGATCATACCCCACCGGGGAGCTGTTTTTT CATSGSYPTGELFF
TRBJ1-2 - TRBD1 TRBV19 TGTGCCAGTTACGAGACAGGGGGGTATAATGGCTACACCTTC CASYETGGYNGYTF
TRBJ1-4 few TRBD1 TRBV19 TGTGCCAGTAGCTATTCGGGACAGACGACAACTAATGAAAAACTGTTTTTT CASSYSGQTTTNEKLFF
TRBJ1-4 - - TRBV7-9 TGTGCCAGCAGCTTAGACGGTGCAACTAATGAAAAACTGTTTTTT CASSLDGATNEKLFF
TRBJ1-5 - - TRBV7-8 TGTGCCAGCAGCTTAAGTAGCAATCAGCCCCAGCATTTT CASSLSSNQPQHF
TRBJ1-2 - - TRBV9 TGTGCCAGCAGCCTAACAGTAAGGGGATATGGCTACACCTTC CASSLTVRGYGYTF
TRBJ1-1 - - TRBV20-1 TGCAGTGCTAGAGATGACTTTTTTTCTTTCTTT CSARDDFFSFF
TRBJ1-4 once - TRBV2 TGTGCCAGCAGTGAAAAGGAGTGGGGGGTTCGCGAAAAACTGTTTTTT CASSEKEWGVREKLFF
TRBJ2-5 - - TRBV29-1 TGCAGCGTTGAGGGAACTAGGGGGTACCAAGAGACCCAGTACTTC CSVEGTRGYQETQYF
TRBJ1-3 - - TRBV19 TGTGCCAGTAGTATCCGGACGGCGGCCGGAAACACCATATATTTT CASSIRTAAGNTIYF
TRBJ1-2 - TRBD1 TRBV29-1 TGCAGCGTTGCCCTAACAGGGGGCGCTGGCTACACCTTC CSVALTGGAGYTF
TRBJ1-5 - - TRBV21-1 TGTGCCAGCTACGCTGGTAGGGGGCGAATCAGCAATCAGCCCCAGCATTTT CASYAGRGRISNQPQHF
TRBJ1-2 - TRBD1 TRBV6-5 TGTGCCAGCAGACGAGATCAGGGGGCGGACTATGGCTACACCTTC CASRRDQGADYGYTF
TRBJ2-1 - - TRBV6-2/TRBV6-3 TGTGCCAGCAGTTACTATGGGGGGGCCAGCAATGAGCAGTTCTTC CASSYYGGASNEQFF
TRBJ2-7 - TRBD2 TRBV27 TGTGCCAGCAGTCTCACGGCGGGGGTCTACGAGCAGTACTTC CASSLTAGVYEQYF
TRBJ2-1 - - TRBV7-7 TGTGCTAGCAGCTTAGCCGGGACTTTCAATGAGCAGTTCTTC CASSLAGTFNEQFF
TRBJ2-2 few - TRBV10-1 TGCGCCAGCAGTGAGTTAGGATCCGGGAGCGGGGAGCTGTTTTTT CASSELGSGSGELFF
TRBJ1-1 - - TRBV4-1 TGCGCCAGCAGCCAAGTGCTAGGGAGGAACACTGAAGCTTTCTTT CASSQVLGRNTEAFF
TRBJ2-7 - - TRBV5-1 TGCGCCAGCAGCTTGATGCCCGGGAGCGACGAGCAGTACTTC CASSLMPGSDEQYF
TRBJ2-7 few - TRBV28 TGTGCCAGCAGTTTCCGAGCATACGAGCAGTACTTC CASSFRAYEQYF
TRBJ1-2 - TRBD1 TRBV7-8 TGTGCCAGCAGCTTAGAGGGCAGGGGGAACTATGGCTACACCTTC CASSLEGRGNYGYTF
TRBJ2-2 - TRBD1 TRBV7-3 TGTGCCAGCAGCGCCCAACAGGGGGCTAGAACCGGGGAGCTGTTTTTT CASSAQQGARTGELFF
TRBJ2-3 - TRBD2 TRBV7-6 TGTGCCAGCAGCTTAGTTGCGGGAGATAAAACGCACAGGGATACGCAGTATTTT CASSLVAGDKTHRDTQYF
TRBJ1-5 - - TRBV28 TGTGCCAGCAGTGAAACCAGGGGAGGCAATCAGCCCCAGCATTTT CASSETRGGNQPQHF
TRBJ2-6 few TRBD2 TRBV13 TGTGCCAGCAGCCCCCAGGGCGGGGGGGCCTCTGGGGCCAACGTCCTGACTTTC CASSPQGGGASGANVLTF
TRBJ1-3 - - TRBV5-1 TGCGCCAGCAGTTCGGACCTCTCTGGAAACACCATATATTTT CASSSDLSGNTIYF
TRBJ1-2 - - TRBV10-3 TGTGCCATCATGGGTCGTTCTGGCTACACCTTC CAIMGRSGYTF
TRBJ1-1 - - TRBV5-4 TGTGCCAGCAGCTTCTCTGGGAACACTGAAGCTTTCTTT CASSFSGNTEAFF
TRBJ2-5 few TRBD2 TRBV9 TGTGCCAGCAGCGTAGGGATTCGACTAGCGGGCCAAGAGACCCAGTACTTC CASSVGIRLAGQETQYF
TRBJ2-7 - - TRBV4-2 TGTGCCAGCAGCCAAGATCTAACAGGGAGTGTCTACGAGCAGTACTTC CASSQDLTGSVYEQYF
TRBJ2-4 - - TRBV5-5 TGTGCCAGCAGCCCTACACGGGAAAACATTCAGTACTTC CASSPTRENIQYF
TRBJ1-5 - - TRBV21-1 TGTGCCAGCAGCCATCGACAGGGGGAAGTTGATCAGCCCCAGCATTTT CASSHRQGEVDQPQHF
TRBJ1-1 once - TRBV27 TGTGCCAGCAGTTTATATGGGCAGTGGACGAGGACTGAAGCTTTCTTT CASSLYGQWTRTEAFF
TRBJ1-2 few - TRBV21-1 TGTGCCAGCAGCGTAGTCAAAGGGACAGCAATACAGACTACCTATGGCTACACCTTC CASSVVKGTAIQTTYGYTF
TRBJ2-3 - TRBD2 TRBV7-8 TGTGCCAGCAGCTTAGAGGGCGGGGGGCGGTTGGATACGCAGTATTTT CASSLEGGGRLDTQYF
TRBJ1-2 few - TRBV7-2 TGTGCCAGCAGCTCCCCCTTAGGAGGGTTCTATGGCTACACCTTC CASSSPLGGFYGYTF
TRBJ1-5 - - TRBV2 TGTGCCAGCATGTCTCGAGGACAGCCCCAGCATTTT CASMSRGQPQHF
TRBJ2-7 - TRBD2 TRBV6-5 TGTGCCAGCAGTTACTGGGCGGGAGAGCGGGTCGAGCAGTACTTC CASSYWAGERVEQYF
TRBJ2-7 - - TRBV2 TGTGCCAGCAGAGTGGTGGGAGGAACATACGAGCAGTACTTC CASRVVGGTYEQYF